The entry below describes one T cell receptor (beta chain). As yet, its antigen is unknown. The assay ran at deep level. Measured with immunoSEQ multiplex PCR; TCRdb has only the in-frame clones, and not every one. This table holds some 1.5 million clones, under 99% found once. This sample stems from a study of shared clonotypes between healthy human individuals. Study-level points and caveats: Donor clonotype sharing was expected to depend on sequencing depth.

The CDR3 totals 13 residues. Looked up from germline, CDR1 is SQVTM and CDR2 is ANQGSEA. V gave up 5 bases and J gave up 9 bases; unmatched junction bases: 7. Among the donors, all were Caucasian adults who lived in Nashville, Tennessee. CD45RA+ naive and CD45RA-negative memory subsets were separated from CD4+ cells. This TCR was recovered from a man aged 25 to 40 in good health. The chain employs TRBV29-1 and TRBJ2-1, with 10 positions matching TRBD2. Sequenced: naive CD4+ T cells sorted from blood. Sample subset: CD45RA+ positively selected. The DNA of the CDR3 is TGCAGCGTTAGAAGCGGGAGGGGTGGTGAGCAGTTCTTC. Translated, it gives CSVRSGRGGEQFF.